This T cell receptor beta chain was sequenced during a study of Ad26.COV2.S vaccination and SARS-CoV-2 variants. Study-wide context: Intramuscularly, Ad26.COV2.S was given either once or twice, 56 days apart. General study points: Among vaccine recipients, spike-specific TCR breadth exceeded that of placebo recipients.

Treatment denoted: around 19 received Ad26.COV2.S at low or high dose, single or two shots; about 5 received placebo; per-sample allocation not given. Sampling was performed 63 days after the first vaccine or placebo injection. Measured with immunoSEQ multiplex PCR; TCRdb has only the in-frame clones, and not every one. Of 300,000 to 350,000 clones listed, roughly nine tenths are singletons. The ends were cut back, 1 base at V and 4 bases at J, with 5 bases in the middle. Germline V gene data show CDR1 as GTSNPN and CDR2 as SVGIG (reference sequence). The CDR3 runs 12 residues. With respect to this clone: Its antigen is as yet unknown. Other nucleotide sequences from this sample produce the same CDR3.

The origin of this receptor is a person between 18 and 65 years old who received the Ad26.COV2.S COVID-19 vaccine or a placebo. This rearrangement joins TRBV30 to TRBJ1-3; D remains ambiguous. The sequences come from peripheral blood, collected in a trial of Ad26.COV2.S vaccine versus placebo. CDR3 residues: CAWSGSGNTIYF. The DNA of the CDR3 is TGTGCCTGGAGTGGATCCGGAAACACCATATATTTT.